This passage covers 25 T cell receptor beta chains from one sample sequenced in a study of blood T cell repertoires in COVID-19. Sequencing was performed with immunoSEQ multiplex PCR; in TCRdb, only in-frame clones are kept and a portion is missing. The data hold 110,000 or so clones, with 84% observed a single time. Material for sequencing was peripheral blood. The receptor source for this set is a woman between 40 and 50 years old with acute or convalescent COVID-19.

The rearrangement links TRBV19 to TRBJ1-6; 8 bases map to TRBD1. CDR1 LNHDA and CDR2 SQIVND come from the germline V gene (reference sequence). This CDR3 region has 15 residues. The V and J ends lost 4 bases and 6 bases, in that order; junction bases with no gene match: 5. In DNA, the CDR3 is TGTGCCAGTAGTAAGGGACAGGCGTCTAATTCACCCCTCCACTTT. Protein sequence: CASSKGQASNSPLHF. The full variable domain, its missing parts supplied by reference TRBV19 and TRBJ1-6, is DGGITQSPKYLFRKEGQNVTLSCEQNLNHDAMYWYRQDPGQGLRLIYYSQIVNDFQKGDIAEGYSVSREKKESFPLTVTSAQKNPTAFYLCASSKGQASNSPLHFGNGTRLTVT.

J is TRBJ2-5 and V is TRBV7-9; a weak D match, TRBD1 (6 bases). Germline CDR1 and CDR2: SEHNR and FQNEAQ (reference sequence). The CDR3 totals 14 residues. The V end lost 4 bases, the J end lost 2 bases, and 11 bases lay between the germline ends. The CDR3 sequence is CASSSRDIQETQYF. The CDR3 DNA is TGTGCCAGCAGCTCCCGGGACATTCAAGAGACCCAGTACTTC.

The rearrangement joins TRBV30 to TRBJ2-3; the D gene is possibly TRBD2 (5 bases). The CDR3 runs 15 residues. Germline CDR1 is GTSNPN and CDR2 is SVGIG (reference sequence). Between the trimmed V and J ends, which lost 2 bases and 3 bases, there was a span of 15 bases. CDR3 loop: CAWSPKDLPTDTQYF. CDR3 bases: TGTGCCTGGAGTCCAAAGGACTTACCTACAGATACGCAGTATTTT. Looking up the rest from reference TRBV30 and TRBJ2-3 gives the full variable domain: SQTIHQWPATLVQPVGSPLSLECTVEGTSNPNLYWYRQAAGRGLQLLFYSVGIGQISSEVPQNLSASRPQDRQFILSSKKLLLSDSGFYLCAWSPKDLPTDTQYFGPGTRLTVL.

As to this clone: An end of the junction differs from the germline gene, which may be a read error. The chain has TRBV6-5 and TRBJ1-1; D is ambiguous. Per the germline V gene, CDR1 is MNHEY and CDR2 is SVGAGI. This CDR3 region has 11 residues. CDR3 residues: CASSLTALPLF. DNA of the CDR3: TGTGCCAGCAGCCTCACTGCCCTTCCCCTCTTT.

This clone was recorded a few times. The chain links TRBV4-3 to TRBJ1-6; the match to TRBD1 covers 8 bases. The germline gives CDR1 LGHNA, CDR2 YSLEER. The CDR3 covers 17 residues. The V and J ends lost 1 base and 2 bases, in that order; junction bases with no gene match: 4. CDR3 in DNA: TGCGCCAGCAGCCAAGGGGGGACAGGCCCCTATAATTCACCCCTCCACTTT. Its translation: CASSQGGTGPYNSPLHF.

This sequence joins TRBV18 and TRBJ2-5, with 7 bases identical to TRBD1. The germline CDR1 and CDR2 sequences are KGHSH and LQKENI. The CDR3 has 15 amino acids. J gave up 1 base and V 3 bases, and 5 bases lay outside the gene matches. The CDR3, as DNA: TGTGCCAGCTCACCCACAGGGGTGGCCCAAGAGACCCAGTACTTC. It specifies CASSPTGVAQETQYF.

The gene calls are TRBV30 and TRBJ1-1; TRBD1 agrees at 9 bases. Unmatched junction bases numbered 12, after V lost 4 bases and J lost 0 bases. The CDR3 is made up of 17 amino acids. CDR1 and CDR2 from the germline V gene are GTSNPN and SVGIG (reference sequence). CDR3 residues: CAWIKKDRGNMNTEAFF. The CDR3 DNA reads TGTGCCTGGATCAAAAAGGACAGGGGAAACATGAACACTGAAGCTTTCTTT.

This clone was picked up one time. This chain joins TRBV5-1 and TRBJ2-4, with 12 bases aligning to TRBD1. After removal of 3 bases from V and 8 bases from J, the junction contained 3 bases not matched to a gene. This CDR3 has 14 amino acids. The V gene's germline CDR1 is SGHRS and CDR2 YFSETQ. In DNA form, the CDR3 reads TGCGCCAGCAGCTCGGGACAGGGGGCCTACATTCAGTACTTC. This translates into CASSSGQGAYIQYF.

The V and J genes are TRBV5-1 and TRBJ2-3; possible D gene TRBD2, 7 bases. The V and J ends lost 7 bases and 0 bases respectively, with 12 bases between them. The CDR3 sequence is 14 residues long. Germline lookup yields CDR1 SGHRS and CDR2 YFSETQ. This CDR3 reads CASGGGVSTDTQYF. The CDR3 region has the DNA TGCGCCAGCGGGGGGGGCGTGAGCACAGATACGCAGTATTTT.

As DNA, the CDR3 is TGTGCATCGGCGGGGGGACCCACAGATACGCAGTATTTT. It is translated as CASAGGPTDTQYF. The chain employs TRBV7-2 and TRBJ2-3; 8 bases line up with TRBD2. Germline-derived CDR1 and CDR2 are SGHTA and FQGNSA. The CDR3 extends over 13 amino acids.

V and J are TRBV6-6 and TRBJ1-3; D might be TRBD1 (6 bases). The CDR3 loop spans 16 amino acids. Looked up from germline, CDR1 is MNHNY and CDR2 is SVGAGI (reference sequence). V gave up 5 bases and J gave up 4 bases, with 18 bases separating them. The CDR3 DNA follows: TGTGCCAGCAGTCGACGACAGGAGTCGGACGGAAACACCATATATTTT. Translating gives CASSRRQESDGNTIYF.

The chain has TRBV19 and TRBJ1-4; 8 bases match TRBD1. The CDR3 runs 13 residues. V dropped 6 bases and J dropped 8; count of bases not matched to a gene: 5. Germline V lookup: CDR1 LNHDA, CDR2 SQIVND (reference sequence). DNA for the CDR3: TGTGCCAGTAGCGGACAGGGTCGGGAAAAACTGTTTTTT. It specifies CASSGQGREKLFF.

V usage is TRBV30 and J usage is TRBJ1-2, with 7 bases aligning to TRBD1. CDR1 and CDR2 (germline): GTSNPN, SVGIG (reference sequence). The CDR3 consists of 13 residues. Trimming at V came to 0 bases and at J to 7 bases, leaving 5 bases not matched to a gene. CDR3 protein: CAWSVRGRRGYTF. The CDR3, as DNA: TGTGCCTGGAGTGTGAGGGGGCGGCGTGGCTACACCTTC.

This clone has a single count. The chain has TRBV5-1 and TRBJ1-3; perhaps TRBD1 as D (6 bases). The germline CDR1 and CDR2 sequences are SGHRS and YFSETQ. V lost 0 bases and J 4 bases, leaving 14 bases between the germline ends. This CDR3 is built from 16 residues. The CDR3 here is CASSLGAGDGGNTIYF. The CDR3 coding sequence is TGCGCCAGCAGCTTGGGGGCAGGGGATGGCGGAAACACCATATATTTT.

The gene calls are TRBV9 and TRBJ1-2; no firm D call. The germline V and J ends were trimmed by 0 bases and 0 bases, with 9 bases remaining between them. Germline assignment: CDR1 SGDLS and CDR2 YYNGEE. The CDR3 runs 15 residues. This CDR3 is CASSVDSVANYGYTF. The CDR3 region has the DNA TGTGCCAGCAGCGTAGATTCGGTAGCTAACTATGGCTACACCTTC.

The chain links TRBV7-8 to TRBJ1-2; 9 bases agree with TRBD1. The CDR3 extends over 16 amino acids. Germline trimming cut 2 bases from V and 0 bases from J; bases unmatched to any gene: 4. Germline V gives CDR1 SGHVS, CDR2 FQNEAQ. The CDR3 region is CASSLTGGRTNYGYTF. In nucleotides, the CDR3 is TGTGCCAGCAGCTTAACAGGGGGCCGTACTAACTATGGCTACACCTTC.

This clone has only a few counts. The chain recombines TRBV12-3 or TRBV12-4 with TRBJ2-7, with TRBD1 matching 7 bases. The CDR3 loop spans 13 amino acids. Trimming at V came to 5 bases and at J to 3 bases, leaving 4 bases not matched to a gene. The chain's CDR3 is CASSRQGGYEQYF. The CDR3 DNA is TGTGCCAGCAGTCGACAGGGTGGCTACGAGCAGTACTTC.

J is TRBJ1-1 and V is TRBV6-1; no firm D call. Germline V lookup: CDR1 MNHNS, CDR2 SASEGT. Trimming removed 2 bases at V and 1 base at J, with 11 bases between. This CDR3 is built from 15 residues. Here the CDR3 DNA reads TGTGCCAGCAGTGAAAATCCCAGGCCGAACACTGAAGCTTTCTTT. This translates into CASSENPRPNTEAFF.

J is TRBJ1-2 and V is TRBV6-5; D possibly corresponds to TRBD1 (6 bases). Germline CDR1 is MNHEY and CDR2 is SVGAGI. The CDR3 runs to 13 residues. The V and J ends lost 8 bases and 6 bases respectively, with 16 bases between them. The CDR3 reads CASANRVVDGYTF. CDR3 nucleotides: TGTGCCAGCGCCAACAGGGTGGTGGATGGCTACACCTTC.

This clone occurred a few times. This chain links TRBV15 with TRBJ2-1; 11 bases map to TRBD2. The trim removed 3 bases at V and 2 bases at J, leaving 6 bases unmatched. Germline-derived CDR1 and CDR2 are LNHNV and YYDKDF (reference sequence). The CDR3 consists of 17 residues. Here the CDR3 DNA reads TGTGCCACCAGCAGCCCTACTAGCGGGGGAGCCTACAATGAGCAGTTCTTC. This sequence encodes CATSSPTSGGAYNEQFF.

V and J are TRBV7-9 and TRBJ1-4; 10 bases fit TRBD1. V shed 4 bases, J shed 4 bases, and the junction held 3 bases outside the gene matches. Germline V gives CDR1 SEHNR, CDR2 FQNEAQ (reference sequence). The CDR3 runs 15 residues. The CDR3 region has the DNA TGTGCCAGCAGCTCCGGACAGGGGGATAATGAAAAACTGTTTTTT. This encodes CASSSGQGDNEKLFF.

This clone turned up a few times. The chain joins TRBV15 to TRBJ2-3; 8 bases line up with TRBD2. CDR1 and CDR2 from the germline V gene are LNHNV and YYDKDF (reference sequence). This CDR3 is 14 amino acids long. V dropped 8 bases and J dropped 2; count of bases not matched to a gene: 6. As DNA, the CDR3 is TGTGCCACCGCCAGCGGGGGTCCCACAGATACGCAGTATTTT. Its translation: CATASGGPTDTQYF.

The chain uses TRBV2 and TRBJ2-7; maybe TRBD2 (6 bases). Germline V gene data show CDR1 as SNHLY and CDR2 as FYNNEI. This CDR3 has 14 amino acids. Trimming removed 6 bases at V and 4 bases at J, with 16 bases between. The CDR3 DNA reads TGTGCCAGCAGCGGGACTCCGCTTTGGTACGAGCAGTACTTC. Its protein product is CASSGTPLWYEQYF.

In DNA, the CDR3 is TGCGCCAGCAGCTGGGACAGGGGGGCCTACGAGCAGTACTTC. It codes for CASSWDRGAYEQYF. This chain connects TRBV5-1 to TRBJ2-7; 11 nucleotides line up with TRBD1. The junction had 1 base not matched to a gene; V was cut back by 3 bases and J by 2 bases. CDR3 length: 14 amino acids. Germline loops: CDR1 SGHRS, CDR2 YFSETQ.

CDR3 sequence reads: CASSFSGDTDTQYF. The CDR3 DNA reads as TGTGCCAGTAGTTTTAGCGGGGACACAGATACGCAGTATTTT. The gene calls are TRBV19 and TRBJ2-3, with TRBD2 matching over 8 bases. The junction had 3 bases not matched to a gene; V was cut back by 5 bases and J by 2 bases. Looked up from germline, CDR1 is LNHDA and CDR2 is SQIVND (reference sequence). There are 14 residues in the CDR3.